This TCR beta chain is from a study of CD8 T cells in Susac syndrome. Study-level results: As the study acknowledged, the number of individuals who were part of its TCR sequencing and HLA analysis was relatively small.

As concerns this clonotype: Its antigen is currently unknown.

With random hexamers, roughly 0.45 to 1 ug RNA was reverse transcribed. By means of immunoSEQ multiplex PCR, TCR beta CDR3 spanning 54 Vbeta and 13 Jbeta underwent amplification. Via MiXCR, TCRdb re-called the immunoSEQ multiplex PCR reads, giving one row per CDR3 protein. The sample shows more than 65,000 distinct CDR3 sequences, roughly 94% of them seen only once. Negative isolation was used for CD8+ and CD4+ T cells, and FACS enrichment was applied to TEMRA cells. CDR3 length equals 14 residues. With 7 bases removed from V and 0 bases from J, the gap between germline ends came to 16 bases. Germline CDR1 is SQVTM and CDR2 is ANQGSEA.

Sample: CD8+ T cells from PBMCs. The chain recombines TRBV29-1 with TRBJ2-7; D might be TRBD2 (5 bases). The sequence derives from a human donor in good health. The CDR3: CSARAGTDSYEQYF. Here the CDR3 DNA reads TGCAGCGCGCGGGCTGGAACCGACTCCTACGAGCAGTACTTC.